This entry describes one T cell receptor beta chain. Antigen specificity is unknown. Profiling relied on immunoSEQ multiplex PCR, and the TCRdb table lists in-frame clones only, not all of them. The sample holds about 120,000 clones; approximately 92% are singletons and the top ten take about 0.11%. Deletions cut 6 bases from V and 8 bases from J, with 16 bases between. The CDR3 sequence is 13 residues long. CDR1 is MDHEN and CDR2 is SYDVKM in the germline V gene. The record originates from a study of graft-versus-host responses after intestinal transplantation. The chain recombines TRBV28 with TRBJ1-2; D remains unclear. The TCR was taken from a human donor who received an intestinal transplant. The sample was unstimulated CD4+ T cells sorted from spleen or lymph node cells, taken before intestinal transplant. CDR3: CASSQDSVEGYTF. The CDR3 coding sequence is TGTGCCAGCAGCCAGGATTCCGTTGAGGGCTACACCTTC.